This T cell receptor beta chain originates from a study of T cell repertoires in cytomegalovirus infection. On the study more broadly: TCR beta signatures that were public indicated CMV infection and matching HLA type.

As concerns this clonotype: What it binds is unknown.

Germline V gives CDR1 SGDLS, CDR2 YYNGEE. CDR3 size: 15 residues. V was clipped by 3 bases and J by 1 base, with 10 bases between them. Study results and limitations: Dominant in the ex vivo response were TCR beta clonotypes restricted by HLA-C and specific for CMV.

Via MiXCR, TCRdb re-called the reads, giving one row per CDR3 protein. The sample includes about 110,000 distinct CDR3 sequences, approximately 45% of them seen just once. Sequencing used CD8+ T cells from cultured PBMCs, obtained from culture after CMV antigen stimulation. V gene TRBV9 combines with J gene TRBJ2-2, with D perhaps TRBD1 or TRBD2 (6 bases each). The clonotype was recovered from a human donor in good health (CMV status not recorded). Some clones in this sample may be carry-over from other donors' samples. CDR3 sequence reads: CASSAGAGNTGELFF. As DNA, the CDR3 is TGTGCCAGCAGCGCGGGGGCAGGGAACACCGGGGAGCTGTTTTTT.